This T cell receptor beta chain originates from a study of cytomegalovirus exposure and HLA in healthy donors. On the study more broadly: Clustering assigned around 77% of the approximately 400 genotyped donors to the Caucasian-associated ancestry cluster.

The study's findings and limits: In vitro confirmation showed three CMV-associated chains to be CMV antigen specific. Associated with cytomegalovirus, according to the listing, were around 160 TCR beta chains.

This CDR3 comprises 13 residues. V dropped 0 bases and J dropped 11 bases, with 10 bases sitting between them. CDR1 is SGHDN, CDR2 FVKESK, per germline. With 60 Vbeta and 13 Jbeta primers, the PCR was carried out. The repertoire was sequenced with immunoSEQ multiplex PCR; TCRdb's copy has only in-frame clones and lacks some. The sample's table shows around 140,000 clones. In regard to this clone: Its specificity is unknown.

The sequenced sample was PBMCs. The sequence came from a woman under 30 in good health and CMV-seronegative. The J gene is TRBJ1-4, the V gene TRBV14, with D hard to call. CDR3 bases: TGTGCCAGCAGCCAAGATTTATCCGGGAAACTGTTTTTT. Translated: CASSQDLSGKLFF.